The 24 T cell receptor beta chains listed next were all sequenced from one sample in a study of technical replicates of blood from a few donors. TCRdb's table, derived via immunoSEQ multiplex PCR, lists solely in-frame clones and lacks some. This sample has about 100,000 clones; around 96% occur once, and the top ten carry around 0.35%. The sample consisted of T cells isolated from PBMCs. All receptors come from a human donor in good health.

The rearrangement links TRBV5-1 to TRBJ2-1; maybe TRBD2 (5 bases). Germline V gene lookup returns CDR1 SGHRS and CDR2 YFSETQ. Trimming took 2 bases from V and 6 from J, leaving 15 bases between them. This CDR3 comprises 15 residues. In DNA, the CDR3 is TGCGCCAGCAGCTTATGGGGAGTACGCCCCAATGAGCAGTTCTTC. It specifies CASSLWGVRPNEQFF.

The V gene is TRBV11-2, the J gene TRBJ2-5; D is uncertain. Germline V lookup: CDR1 SGHAT, CDR2 FQNNGV. There are 12 residues in the CDR3. The ends were cut back, 1 base at V and 5 bases at J, with 5 bases in the middle. CDR3 in DNA: TGTGCCAGCAGCTTAGTCCTCGAGACCCAGTACTTC. This translates into CASSLVLETQYF.

In its sample, this clone was seen once. The chain couples TRBV9 to TRBJ2-2; the match to TRBD2 covers 8 bases. The length of the CDR3 is 14 residues. Germline loops: CDR1 SGDLS, CDR2 YYNGEE. The CDR3 region is CASQTSANTGELFF. Written as DNA, the CDR3 is TGTGCAAGTCAGACTAGCGCGAACACCGGGGAGCTGTTTTTT.

The CDR3 DNA reads TGTGCCAGCAGCCCCCTACAGGGTGGCGAGCAGTACTTC. Its translation: CASSPLQGGEQYF. The chain carries TRBV7-9 and TRBJ2-7; D perhaps matches TRBD1 (6 bases). This CDR3 contains 13 residues. V was shortened by 5 bases and J by 6 bases, with 14 bases between the two germline ends. CDR1 is SEHNR and CDR2 is FQNEAQ in the germline V gene (reference sequence).

The V call is TRBV4-2, the J call TRBJ2-3, with D hard to call. The CDR3 loop spans 13 amino acids. The V end was cut by 4 bases, the J end by 4 bases, with 9 bases between. Germline V gene data show CDR1 as LGHNA and CDR2 as YNFKEQ. The CDR3 DNA sequence: TGTGCCAGCAGCCGAGTATCGGCAGATACGCAGTATTTT. Translation gives CASSRVSADTQYF.

The gene calls are TRBV6-1 and TRBJ2-7; D is perhaps TRBD1 (6 bases). This CDR3 region has 13 residues. Looked up from germline, CDR1 is MNHNS and CDR2 is SASEGT. V lost 5 bases and J 2 bases, leaving 10 bases between the germline ends. This CDR3 reads CASSLGQPYEQYF. CDR3 coding DNA: TGTGCCAGCAGTCTTGGACAGCCCTACGAGCAGTACTTC.

This chain connects TRBV5-1 to TRBJ2-3, with no clear D. Trimming left V 3 bases short and J 7 bases short, with 6 bases between. Germline assignment: CDR1 SGHRS and CDR2 YFSETQ. The CDR3 extends over 11 amino acids. CDR3 in amino acids: CASSSVNTQYF. The CDR3 DNA follows: TGCGCCAGCAGCTCCGTAAATACGCAGTATTTT. The entire variable domain, with the rest obtained from reference TRBV5-1 and TRBJ2-3, is as follows: KAGVTQTPRYLIKTRGQQVTLSCSPISGHRSVSWYQQTPGQGLQFLFEYFSETQRNKGNFPGRFSGRQFSNSRSEMNVSTLELGDSALYLCASSSVNTQYFGPGTRLTVL.

The chain is built from TRBV5-8 and TRBJ2-1; TRBD2 agrees at 9 bases. This CDR3 region has 15 residues. V shed 3 bases and J 3 bases; nucleotides not matched to a gene: 4. CDR1 is SGHTS and CDR2 is YDEGEE in the germline V gene. CDR3 sequence: CASSYGTSLYNEQFF. Written as DNA, the CDR3 is TGTGCCAGCAGCTACGGGACTAGCCTCTACAATGAGCAGTTCTTC.

The rearrangement uses TRBV5-6 and TRBJ1-6; D remains unclear. CDR1 SGHDT and CDR2 YYEEEE come from the germline V gene. Deletions cut 1 base from V and 6 bases from J, with 8 bases between. This CDR3 has 14 residues. CDR3 protein: CASSLSAVNSPLHF. CDR3 coding DNA: TGTGCCAGCAGCTTGTCGGCGGTTAATTCACCCCTCCACTTT.

This clone was found a few times. V gene TRBV30 combines with J gene TRBJ1-1; D gene unclear. The CDR3 is 11 amino acids. Germline-derived CDR1 and CDR2 are GTSNPN and SVGIG (reference sequence). V was clipped by 1 base and J by 4 bases, with 4 bases between them. CDR3 sequence: CAWSDFTEAFF. The CDR3 coding sequence is TGTGCCTGGAGTGACTTCACTGAAGCTTTCTTT. Based on the CDR3 plus reference TRBV30 and TRBJ1-1, the full variable domain is SQTIHQWPATLVQPVGSPLSLECTVEGTSNPNLYWYRQAAGRGLQLLFYSVGIGQISSEVPQNLSASRPQDRQFILSSKKLLLSDSGFYLCAWSDFTEAFFGQGTRLTVV.

The chain combines TRBV2 with TRBJ1-1; perhaps TRBD1 as D (5 bases). Per the germline V gene, CDR1 is SNHLY and CDR2 is FYNNEI. CDR3 length: 14 residues. V shed 3 bases and J shed 0 bases, with 8 bases lying between them. The CDR3 reads CASSENRMNTEAFF. For the CDR3, the DNA is TGTGCCAGCAGTGAGAACAGGATGAACACTGAAGCTTTCTTT.

This chain uses TRBV30 with TRBJ1-2; possible D gene TRBD1, 6 bases. Germline lookup yields CDR1 GTSNPN and CDR2 SVGIG (reference sequence). The CDR3 is made up of 13 amino acids. Trimming stripped 1 base from V and 8 bases from J, with 14 bases between. This CDR3 is CAWSALGAAGYTF. CDR3 sequence (DNA): TGTGCCTGGAGTGCTTTGGGGGCCGCGGGCTACACCTTC.

V is TRBV7-8 and J is TRBJ1-3; the D gene is possibly TRBD1 (5 bases). CDR3 length: 13 residues. Trimming stripped 2 bases from V and 11 bases from J, with 13 bases between. Per the germline V gene, CDR1 is SGHVS and CDR2 is FQNEAQ. In DNA, the CDR3 is TGTGCCAGCAGCTTACCCCTCGAAGGGGCCATATATTTT. The encoded protein is CASSLPLEGAIYF.

Only a few counts were recorded for this clone. This sequence joins TRBV6-5 and TRBJ2-1; D not resolved. The V gene lost 5 bases and the J gene lost 5 bases, with 10 bases spanning the gap. Germline CDR1 and CDR2: MNHEY and SVGAGI. The CDR3 loop spans 13 amino acids. As DNA, the CDR3 is TGTGCCAGCAGTAGCGACGGCCACAATGAGCAGTTCTTC. Protein sequence: CASSSDGHNEQFF.

In this sample, this clone turned up a few times. This chain joins TRBV9 and TRBJ1-3, with TRBD1 identical over 7 bases. The CDR3 runs 14 residues. Trimming took 3 bases from V and 4 from J; bases not matched to a gene: 4. CDR1 is SGDLS, CDR2 YYNGEE, per germline. CDR3 sequence (DNA): TGTGCCAGCAGCGGGGGGACAGCCGGAAACACCATATATTTT. The encoded protein is CASSGGTAGNTIYF. Full variable domain (rest looked up from reference TRBV9 and TRBJ1-3): DSGVTQTPKHLITATGQRVTLRCSPRSGDLSVYWYQQSLDQGLQFLIQYYNGEERAKGNILERFSAQQFPDLHSELNLSSLELGDSALYFCASSGGTAGNTIYFGEGSWLTVV.

The CDR3 DNA follows: TGTGCCAGCTCACCAAGGGACAGGGGACCCTACGAGCAGTACTTC. Encoded protein: CASSPRDRGPYEQYF. The rearrangement uses TRBV18 and TRBJ2-7; 10 bases are shared with TRBD1. V dropped 2 bases and J dropped 2; count of bases not matched to a gene: 3. CDR3 length equals 15 residues. Germline V gene sequence: CDR1 KGHSH, CDR2 LQKENI.

The chain links TRBV21-1 to TRBJ1-5; the D call in the table, TRBD1, was not verified against the DNA. TRBV21-1 is noted as a pseudogene. The CDR3 length is 15 residues. Here the CDR3 reads CASSKGDRVHQPQHF. The CDR3 DNA sequence: TGTGCCAGCAGCAAAGGGGACAGGGTTCATCAGCCCCAGCATTTT.

The CDR3 DNA is TGTGCCAGCAGCTTTAGGGCGGGAGCTGCCTACGAGCAGTACTTC. It is translated as CASSFRAGAAYEQYF. The chain links TRBV7-3 to TRBJ2-7; 7 bases match TRBD2. V shed 3 bases and J 2 bases; nucleotides not matched to a gene: 7. The CDR3 consists of 15 residues. Germline CDR1 SGHTA, CDR2 FQGTGA. Full variable domain (remainder filled in from reference TRBV7-3 and TRBJ2-7): GAGVSQTPSNKVTEKGKYVELRCDPISGHTALYWYRQSLGQGPEFLIYFQGTGAADDSGLPNDRFFAVRPEGSVSTLKIQRTERGDSAVYLCASSFRAGAAYEQYFGPGTRLTVT.

This clone was picked up one time. The rearrangement joins TRBV6-1 to TRBJ1-5; D remains unclear. The V end was cut by 8 bases, the J end by 3 bases, with 14 bases between. Looked up from germline, CDR1 is MNHNS and CDR2 is SASEGT. The CDR3 consists of 14 residues. CDR3 bases: TGTGCCAGCTCGAGGTCGGGTTACAATCAGCCCCAGCATTTT. Amino acids: CASSRSGYNQPQHF.

This clone showed up just once. The chain couples TRBV6-1 to TRBJ2-4; D is possibly TRBD2 (7 bases). Trimming shortened V by 8 bases and J by 9 bases, and 17 bases separated the two germline ends. The germline V gene encodes CDR1 MNHNS and CDR2 SASEGT. The CDR3 totals 13 residues. CDR3 residues: CASEQERGGIQYF. The DNA of the CDR3 is TGTGCCAGCGAGCAAGAGAGGGGGGGCATTCAGTACTTC.

The chain uses TRBV11-2 and TRBJ2-7; 8 bases line up with TRBD2. V lost 5 bases and J lost 2; bases outside the gene matches: 2. This CDR3 is 13 amino acids long. Germline lookup yields CDR1 SGHAT and CDR2 FQNNGV. In DNA form, the CDR3 reads TGTGCCAGCAGCCAAGCGGGGGCCTACGAGCAGTACTTC. It codes for CASSQAGAYEQYF.

This clone was observed once. The gene calls are TRBV11-2 and TRBJ2-2, with 14 bases matching TRBD2. CDR1 SGHAT and CDR2 FQNNGV come from the germline V gene. With 6 bases clipped from V and 4 bases from J, the junction kept 13 bases outside the gene matches. The CDR3 length is 19 residues. CDR3 amino acids: CASSRSGTSGSRGTGELFF. The DNA of the CDR3 is TGTGCCAGCAGTCGTTCCGGGACTAGCGGGAGTCGTGGCACCGGGGAGCTGTTTTTT.

Regarding this clone: The same CDR3 is also encoded by other DNA sequences in this sample. The chain links TRBV28 to TRBJ1-1; no firm D call. Looked up from germline, CDR1 is MDHEN and CDR2 is SYDVKM. The V and J ends lost 3 bases and 5 bases respectively, with 7 bases between them. This CDR3 spans 12 amino acids. The CDR3 DNA follows: TGTGCCAGCAGTTTGCTTCGGACTGAAGCTTTCTTT. Translating it yields CASSLLRTEAFF.

The V gene is TRBV6-1, the J gene TRBJ2-7; 9 positions agree with TRBD1. Trimming at V came to 3 bases and at J to 9 bases, leaving 9 bases not matched to a gene. CDR1 is MNHNS and CDR2 is SASEGT in the germline V gene. The CDR3 has 14 residues. The CDR3 is CASSEYTGGARQYF. The CDR3 DNA reads TGTGCCAGCAGTGAGTATACAGGGGGCGCGCGGCAGTACTTC.